A single sample gave rise to the 6 T cell receptor beta chains below, sequenced in a study of T-cell memory formation after mild COVID-19. TCRdb ran MiXCR on the 5' RACE reads and lists one entry per CDR3 protein. The sample has some 290,000 distinct CDR3 sequences; about 17% are singletons. The sample comprised PBMCs or a T cell subset sorted from them (not recorded which). These receptors originate from a man aged 18 to 30 who had mild COVID-19 (a few samples of this study predate the infection). Cell type and time point are not known.

V usage is TRBV10-3 and J usage is TRBJ1-1; D is unclear. Germline V gene data show CDR1 as ENHRY and CDR2 as SYGVKD. This CDR3 spans 9 amino acids. Trimming shortened V by 7 bases and J by 10 bases, and 7 bases separated the two germline ends. CDR3 loop: CAIKVRAFF. In nucleotides, the CDR3 is TGTGCCATCAAGGTTCGAGCTTTCTTT.

The genes are TRBV7-9 and TRBJ1-1; D remains ambiguous. This CDR3 region has 12 residues. V was pared by 3 bases and J by 4 bases, with 6 bases between. The germline CDR1 and CDR2 sequences are SEHNR and FQNEAQ (reference sequence). The CDR3 coding sequence is TGTGCCAGCAGCTTCGGGCCCACTGAAGCTTTCTTT. The encoded protein is CASSFGPTEAFF.

CDR3 coding DNA: TGTGCCAGCAGCATCGGACAGGGGGCGCTTGGCCAGCCCCAGCATTTT. Translated, it gives CASSIGQGALGQPQHF. The V call is TRBV3-1, the J call TRBJ1-5, with 11 bases identical to TRBD1. CDR3 length: 16 residues. Germline loops: CDR1 LGHDT, CDR2 YNNKEL (reference sequence). Trimming cost V 5 bases and J 7 bases; bases outside gene matches: 10.

The chain recombines TRBV20-1 with TRBJ2-7; 9 nucleotides match TRBD2. Germline loops: CDR1 DFQATT, CDR2 SNEGSKA (reference sequence). The CDR3 spans 15 residues. The V gene end was trimmed by 6 bases and the J gene end by 3 bases; junction bases not matched to a gene: 12. The CDR3 sequence: CSALLGVAGVYEQYF. The CDR3 DNA follows: TGCAGTGCCCTCCTCGGGGTAGCGGGGGTCTACGAGCAGTACTTC.

Only a few counts were recorded for this clonotype. This chain joins TRBV6-1 and TRBJ2-7, with unresolved D. V was trimmed by 2 bases and J by 5 bases, leaving 10 bases between them. CDR3 size: 13 residues. Germline assignment: CDR1 MNHNS and CDR2 SASEGT. CDR3 loop: CASSESSFHEQYF. In DNA, the CDR3 is TGTGCCAGCAGTGAATCCTCTTTCCACGAGCAGTACTTC.

In this sample, this clonotype turned up many times. The V call is TRBV5-1, the J call TRBJ2-3; 7 bases map to TRBD2. The CDR3 has 14 amino acids. Germline V gene sequence: CDR1 SGHRS, CDR2 YFSETQ. V dropped 7 bases and J dropped 6; count of bases not matched to a gene: 11. In nucleotides, the CDR3 is TGCGCCAGCGCGCCGGGGGAGGGAGGTGATACGCAGTATTTT. Translation: CASAPGEGGDTQYF.